Shown below are 8 T cell receptor beta chains from a single sample sequenced in a study of siplizumab effects on memory and regulatory T cells. The protocol was immunoSEQ multiplex PCR, while the TCRdb copy is restricted to in-frame clones and leaves out a portion. The repertoire has 97,000 or so clones, approximately 90% of them found once; the top ten carry 0.9% to 1.3%. Material: CD4+ T cells sorted from blood. The receptors originated from a human donor in good health.

This sequence joins TRBV25-1 and TRBJ2-7; D gene ambiguous. V lost 2 bases and J lost 6, with 14 bases in between. The germline V gene encodes CDR1 MGHDK and CDR2 SYGVNS. CDR3 length: 14 residues. This CDR3 reads CASSEPGLGSEQYF. DNA for the CDR3: TGTGCCAGCAGTGAACCGGGTTTAGGATCCGAGCAGTACTTC.

This clone has just a few counts. V gene TRBV6-4 combines with J gene TRBJ1-1; D is unresolved. This CDR3 region has 13 residues. V shed 4 bases and J shed 2 bases, with 8 bases lying between them. Looked up from germline, CDR1 is MRHNA and CDR2 is SNTAGT. The DNA for the CDR3 is TGTGCCAGCAGTGCCTACGATAACACTGAAGCTTTCTTT. Its translation is CASSAYDNTEAFF.

The chain uses TRBV5-1 and TRBJ2-7, with no clear D. The germline gives CDR1 SGHRS, CDR2 YFSETQ. Trimming pared 0 bases from V and 3 bases from J, leaving 10 bases between. The CDR3 length is 14 residues. This CDR3 reads CASSLESRIYEQYF. In DNA form, the CDR3 reads TGCGCCAGCAGCTTGGAATCGCGGATCTACGAGCAGTACTTC.

V and J are TRBV7-2 and TRBJ2-3; possibly TRBD1 or TRBD2 for D (5 bases each). This CDR3 region has 15 residues. Trimming stripped 7 bases from V and 0 bases from J, with 14 bases between. The V gene's germline CDR1 is SGHTA and CDR2 FQGNSA. The CDR3 here is CASTRDRPSTDTQYF. The DNA for the CDR3 is TGTGCCAGCACCAGGGACCGACCTAGCACAGATACGCAGTATTTT.

The chain has TRBV5-3 and TRBJ1-3; D is uncertain. Being an ORF, TRBV5-3 has a function that is uncertain. The CDR3 spans 16 residues. V gave up 0 bases and J gave up 0 bases, with 10 bases separating them. The CDR3 region is CARSLGWVSSGNTIYF. In nucleotides, the CDR3 is TGTGCCAGAAGCTTGGGGTGGGTCAGCTCTGGAAACACCATATATTTT.

With regard to this clone: One junction end disagrees with the germline gene, perhaps due to a read error. V is TRBV5-5 and J is TRBJ2-4, with D uncertain. Germline V lookup: CDR1 SGHKS, CDR2 YYEKEE (reference sequence). CDR3 size: 12 residues. CDR3 in amino acids: CASSQLGNLFLF. The CDR3 DNA follows: TGTGCCAGCAGCCAGTTGGGGAATTTGTTTCTCTTC.

J is TRBJ2-3 and V is TRBV7-2; D gene ambiguous. V lost 0 bases to trimming and J lost 7 bases, with 11 bases between them. Germline loops: CDR1 SGHTA, CDR2 FQGNSA. CDR3 size: 14 residues. The CDR3 sequence: CASSLASRDYTQYF. In DNA form, the CDR3 reads TGTGCCAGCAGCTTAGCGTCTAGAGATTATACGCAGTATTTT.

This clone was seen only once. The chain combines TRBV6-1 with TRBJ1-1; 8 bases are shared with TRBD1. Germline V CDR1 and CDR2: MNHNS, SASEGT. The CDR3 spans 15 residues. J was trimmed by 3 bases and V by 7 bases; bases with no gene match: 10. Written as DNA, the CDR3 is TGTGCCAGCACCTTAATGACAGGGGTTGACACTGAAGCTTTCTTT. Translated: CASTLMTGVDTEAFF.